The clone carrying this T cell receptor (beta chain) was picked up a small number of times. For repertoire sequencing, the TCR beta CDR3 regions were amplified from RNA transcripts. First-round RT-PCR with HTBI primers preceded a second-round multiplex PCR. Via MiXCR, TCRdb re-called the multiplex PCR reads, giving one row per CDR3 protein. The sample includes approximately 700,000 distinct CDR3 sequences, about 40% seen only once; the top ten take over 2.5%. The V gene end was trimmed by 6 bases and the J gene end by 1 base; junction bases not matched to a gene: 6. Germline V gene lookup returns CDR1 MNHNY and CDR2 SVGAGI (reference sequence). CDR3 length: 15 residues. This sample is part of a study of Graves' ophthalmopathy and Graves' hyperthyroidism.

The chain has TRBV6-6 and TRBJ1-5, with 7 positions matching TRBD1. The sequence came from an adult man with Graves' ophthalmopathy. Sequences were obtained from peripheral blood. The CDR3 coding sequence is TGTGCCAGCAGCGAGACAGGGTACAGCAATCAGCCCCAGCATTTT. Translating it yields CASSETGYSNQPQHF.